The present TCR beta chain was sequenced within a study of early T cells in non-severe SARS-CoV-2 infection (TCRdb year 2021). Describing the broader study: Because TCR sequencing was done on bulk RNA from unsorted whole blood, the alpha and beta chains could not be paired.

The CDR3 goes from the cysteine to the phenylalanine over 17 residues. Here the CDR3 DNA is all that survives: 51 bases in frame from base 1. V is shortened by 4 bases, J by 4 bases, and the region joining them spans 20 bases. The research as a whole found: VDJdb matching was skewed toward anti-spike CD8 responses and likely underestimated virus-specific expansions by missing private and CD4 specificities.

This clonotype was picked up a small number of times. What antigen it recognizes has not been identified. No much larger clonotype is one base removed from it; base qualities were not supplied. The library was built by means of 5' RACE. Instrument on record: NextSeq 500. The TCR library protocol attached unique molecular identifiers to individual cDNA molecules to correct for sequencing error and PCR bias. Both TCR alpha and beta chains were sequenced, and tight co-correlation was observed between alpha and beta sequence abundances in each sample. In the authors' own workflow: V gene, J gene and CDR3 annotation of TCR sequences was performed with Decombinator V4. TCRs were defined as expanded if a significant change between any two time points was detected under a Poisson model with p below 0.0001. TCR abundances were normalised to the total number of TCRs sequenced in each sample and reported as counts per million. MAIT TCRs were defined by TRAV1-2 paired with TRAJ12, TRAJ20 or TRAJ33, and iNKT TCRs by TRAV10 paired with TRAJ18. VDJdb, accessed on 1 November 2021, was searched for TCRs annotated for CMV, EBV and SARS-CoV-2, and TCRs annotated for more than one antigen were excluded. TCRdb trimmed the raw reads at Q25, called clones with MiXCR and kept productive beta chains. Merged by CDR3 protein, the rows form single entries marked with the most common genes and DNA. These V and J calls are TCRdb output, not the study's own analysis. The sample records fewer than 40,000 distinct CDR3 sequences, 4.1% of which are singletons. About 6% of the sample is in the top ten clones.

This was a case-control study nested in a cohort of healthcare workers in London, UK, who had nasopharyngeal swab PCR tests and blood samples taken every week. Healthcare workers were recruited during the week of the UK lockdown, between 23 and 31 March 2020, and followed weekly for up to 16 weeks. This receptor chain uses TRBV12-3 or TRBV12-4 and TRBJ2-1; a weak D assignment points to TRBD2 (7 bases agree). The clonotype originates from an adult who was a healthcare worker with PCR-confirmed SARS-CoV-2 infection or an uninfected control (not recorded which). The sequenced material came from whole blood. The DNA sequence is given as TGTGCCAGCAGTTCCCAGATTACGGGGGGCGGGTACAATGAGCAGTTCTTC. This yields the protein CASSSQITGGGYNEQFF.